This T cell receptor (beta chain) derives from a study of immune evolution from preneoplasia to lung adenocarcinoma (dated by TCRdb to the early 2020s). In the study overall: HLA loss of heterozygosity was seen in about 7.6%, 15% and 36% of AIS, MIA and ADC lesions, and in no AAH lesions. The study profiled immune contexture across lung adenocarcinoma precursors and invasive adenocarcinoma using immune gene expression, TCR sequencing and multiplex immunofluorescence. The sample size was set by how many specimens were available, not by a prior power calculation. The study reported that about 100 samples were used for TCR sequencing. In total, the cohort included 50 or so patients with pulmonary nodules, all of whom underwent surgical resection. Whole exome sequencing and methylation data from the same cohort of nodules were integrated with the immune data. POLYSOLVER was used to infer Class I HLA alleles from exome data, and LOHHLA was used to detect allele-specific HLA loss. A total of under 55 patients contributed TCR sequencing data. Resected precursor lesions (AAH, AIS, MIA) and invasive adenocarcinomas were each compared against paired morphologically normal lung tissue.

From the germline V gene, CDR1 is LGHNA and CDR2 is YNFKEQ. After removal of 2 bases from V and 1 base from J, the junction retains 4 bases not matched to a gene. There are 17 amino acids in the CDR3, from cysteine to phenylalanine inclusive. Only the CDR3 part of the read is kept: 51 bases, read in frame from the first base. TCR beta CDR3 regions were sequenced from DNA using the immunoSEQ hsTCRbeta Kit. Turning to the authors' computational methods: TCR sequencing data were analysed with the ImmunoSEQ Analyzer. T cell clonality was defined as 1 minus Pielou's evenness computed on productive rearrangements. The inverse Simpson index, applied to productive templates, was used to measure T cell diversity. T cell density was TCR beta template counts normalized to usable DNA, estimated by amplifying and sequencing housekeeping genes. Two-sided Kruskal-Wallis tests were used to compare TCR metrics across histologic stages. TCRdb stores this immuneACCESS table with in-frame sequences only. Part of the clones is absent; in the studies checked, under half of the shortfall reflects unresolved V genes, and no reason is known for the rest. D and trimming were read from the DNA, whereas the V and J calls and clone size are those reported in that table. The sample table holds several thousand clones, of which 80% to 90% were seen once. The top ten constitute 4.5% to 6% of the sample.

About this clone itself: Its target antigen remains unknown. Per-nucleotide qualities are absent, and no much larger clonotype sits a single base away.

Patients underwent resection in Japan or China between about 2014 and 2017. Two lung cancer pathologists independently reviewed H&E slides to confirm the histologic diagnosis of every case. Premalignant or tumor cells were enriched for nucleic acid extraction by macro-dissection performed after pathologic assessment. The AllPrep DNA/RNA FFPE Kit was used to isolate DNA from FFPE tissue. What the authors observed across the whole study: The findings rested on association rather than direct causation, and larger cohorts with long-term follow-up and longitudinal biopsies were considered necessary. Normal lung had the highest top T cell clone frequencies, and these frequencies appeared to fall progressively from AAH through AIS, MIA and invasive adenocarcinoma. All patients were from Japan and China, so applicability to Western populations was uncertain. Clonality was highest in normal lung, while later-stage lesions appeared to show lower clonality but higher T cell density and diversity. T cell clonality was highest in KRAS-mutant nodules compared with EGFR-mutant or double wild-type lesions.

Recombination connected TRBV4-2 to TRBJ2-3; 12 central nucleotides agree with TRBD2. The sequence derives from a person aged 70 to 85 with lung adenocarcinoma. The sequenced sample consisted of FFPE minimally invasive lung adenocarcinoma tissue. The meaning of the sample's cell subset or site label: micro-invasive lung adenocarcinoma (MIA). The bases are TGTGCCAGCAGCCAACCTAGCGGGGGGGCCGGCACAGATACGCAGTATTTT. This encodes CASSQPSGGAGTDTQYF.